The rows below give T cell receptor beta chains drawn from one sample of a study of T cells in tumors after PD-1 blockade. The method was immunoSEQ multiplex PCR; TCRdb's version includes in-frame clones alone and lacks a portion of them. The profile shows around 2,200 clones, 69% of them singletons. The source was tumor tissue, collected after anti-PD-1 treatment. The receptor source for this set is a human donor with basal cell carcinoma. The CDR3 runs from the conserved cysteine through the conserved F or W. The D gene is left open where the match is weak. A clone size is listed for some rows: how often the clone was seen (once, few, many), or a class if it is expanded.

v_call,j_call,d_call,clone_size,cdr3_nt,cdr3_aa
TRBV3-1/TRBV3-2,TRBJ2-3,TRBD2,.,TGTGCCAGCAGCCAAGAGCGTCTAGCGGGAGACGGACTCACAGATACGCAGTATTTT,CASSQERLAGDGLTDTQYF
TRBV9,TRBJ2-3,TRBD2,.,TGTGCCAGCAGCGAGGGGACTAGCGGGGGTCCTAGCACAGATACGCAGTATTTT,CASSEGTSGGPSTDTQYF
TRBV18,TRBJ1-4,.,.,TGTGCCAGCTCCGGGAGTGGTGAAAAACTGTTTTTT,CASSGSGEKLFF
TRBV9,TRBJ1-1,.,.,TGTGCCAGCAGCGTGACAGACTCCCTGCGGACTGAAGCTTTCTTT,CASSVTDSLRTEAFF
TRBV5-4,TRBJ1-1,.,.,TGTGCCAGCAGCTTGTTCTTCGGCGGGGCTCTCCTCCGGGCTGAAGCTTTCTTT,CASSLFFGGALLRAEAFF
TRBV10-3,TRBJ1-6,TRBD1,.,TGTGCCATCAGTCCCCTTGGACAGGGTCAGTCACCCCTCCACTTT,CAISPLGQGQSPLHF
TRBV7-3,TRBJ2-2,TRBD1,large,TGTGCCAGCAGCCAACGACAGGGAACCGGGGAGCTGTTTTTT,CASSQRQGTGELFF
TRBV20-1,TRBJ2-1,TRBD2,.,TGCAGTGCTAGTGAGGCGCTAGCGGGAGTGGGGAATGAGCAGTTCTTC,CSASEALAGVGNEQFF
TRBV12-3/TRBV12-4,TRBJ1-2,.,.,TGTGCCAGCAGTTCGTCGACAGCGTATAGCTACACCTTC,CASSSSTAYSYTF
TRBV7-3,TRBJ2-1,TRBD2,.,TGTGCCAGCAGCTTGCGGCGGGGGGGCCGAAATGAGCAGTTCTTC,CASSLRRGGRNEQFF
TRBV7-2,TRBJ1-5,.,.,TGTGCCAGCAGTCCAGGACTCGGGAGCAATCAGCCCCAGCATTTT,CASSPGLGSNQPQHF
TRBV30,TRBJ2-3,TRBD2,.,TGTGCCTGGAGTTCAAGCCTAGCGGGGGGTCCGACAGATACGCAGTATTTT,CAWSSSLAGGPTDTQYF
TRBV18,TRBJ2-3,TRBD2,.,TGTGCCAGCTCACCCCTAGCGGGAGCCTTCACAGATACGCAGTATTTT,CASSPLAGAFTDTQYF
TRBV19,TRBJ1-2,TRBD1,.,TGTGCCAGTAGTGTCCCCGGGACAGGGTCTTTTGGCTACACCTTC,CASSVPGTGSFGYTF
TRBV19,TRBJ2-2,TRBD1,.,TGTGCCAGTAGTAAGACAGGGTTTGGTGGGGAGCTGTTTTTT,CASSKTGFGGELFF
TRBV28,TRBJ1-4,.,.,TGTGCCAGCAGTTTAACAGGGTTGCGGGAAAAACTGTTTTTT,CASSLTGLREKLFF
TRBV4-2,TRBJ2-7,TRBD1,few,TGTGCCAGCAGCCAAGAAGCGAAAGGGGGCATCTTCGAGCAGTACTTC,CASSQEAKGGIFEQYF
TRBV5-5,TRBJ1-3,TRBD1,few,TGTGCCAGCAGGCAGACAGGGGGCTCTGGAAACACCATATATTTT,CASRQTGGSGNTIYF
TRBV30,TRBJ1-6,.,.,TGTGCCTGGAGTCAACGGGGCACACCCCTCCACTTT,CAWSQRGTPLHF
TRBV5-6,TRBJ2-3,.,.,TGTGCCAGCAGCCAGGTTGGGGCGGGGCCCACAGATACGCAGTATTTT,CASSQVGAGPTDTQYF
TRBV20-1,TRBJ1-2,.,.,TGCAGTGCTAGTACTTTCTGGCAGAACTATGGCTACACCTTC,CSASTFWQNYGYTF
TRBV7-2,TRBJ1-2,.,.,TGTGCCAGCAGCCCCCGTTTAGGGCCCTATGGCTACACCTTC,CASSPRLGPYGYTF
TRBV7-2,TRBJ2-4,TRBD1,.,TGTGCCAGCAGCTTAGGTCAGGGACAGGGACACATTCAGTACTTC,CASSLGQGQGHIQYF
TRBV14,TRBJ2-1,TRBD2,.,TGTGCCAGCAGCCGAATGCGACTAGCGGGCGGCAATGAGCAGTTCTTC,CASSRMRLAGGNEQFF
TRBV2,TRBJ2-7,TRBD2,.,TGTGCCAGCAGCCTGGGGGGTACAGCGGGGGCCGAGCAGTACTTC,CASSLGGTAGAEQYF
TRBV30,TRBJ2-7,.,.,TGTGCCTGGAGTGGTCTGGGTCAGGGGGGTGAGCAGTACTTC,CAWSGLGQGGEQYF
TRBV6-1,TRBJ1-1,.,.,TGTGCCAGCAGTGGTTATCCTTCTCGGGGCTCGAACACTGAAGCTTTCTTT,CASSGYPSRGSNTEAFF
TRBV5-1,TRBJ1-1,.,.,TGCGCCAGCAGCTTAACAGGGACCCACACTGAAGCTTTCTTT,CASSLTGTHTEAFF
TRBV28,TRBJ2-7,TRBD1,.,TGTGCCAGCAAACGGACAGGGGGCACCTACGAGCAGTACTTC,CASKRTGGTYEQYF